The rows below give T cell receptor beta chains drawn from one sample of a study of blood T cell repertoires in COVID-19. Data came from immunoSEQ multiplex PCR; TCRdb stores just in-frame clones and leaves some out. Among roughly 140,000 clones listed, around four fifths were seen once. The sample taken for sequencing was peripheral blood. Every receptor here comes from a woman between 40 and 55 years old with active or convalescent COVID-19. Each CDR3 is given with its conserved first and last residue. D genes are given only for firm matches. Where a row states a size, it is once, few, many or the class of an expanded clone; other rows omit it.

CDR3aa: CASNSGGPLYGYTF; CDR3nt: TGTGCCAGCAACTCAGGGGGTCCCCTCTATGGCTACACCTTC; j_gene: TRBJ1-2; abundance: few; v_gene: TRBV28; d_gene: TRBD1
CDR3aa: CASSLYGRGSTEAFF; CDR3nt: TGTGCCAGCAGTTTATATGGCAGGGGGAGCACTGAAGCTTTCTTT; j_gene: TRBJ1-1; abundance: .; v_gene: TRBV28; d_gene: TRBD1
CDR3aa: CASSQDGYGYTF; CDR3nt: TGCGCCAGCAGCCAAGACGGTTATGGCTACACCTTC; j_gene: TRBJ1-2; abundance: .; v_gene: TRBV4-3; d_gene: .
CDR3aa: CASSEDKGGASGYTF; CDR3nt: TGTGCCAGCAGTGAAGACAAGGGCGGGGCGAGTGGCTACACCTTC; j_gene: TRBJ1-2; abundance: few; v_gene: TRBV6-4; d_gene: .
CDR3aa: CASSFRGQTEAFF; CDR3nt: TGTGCCAGCAGCTTCAGGGGGCAAACTGAAGCTTTCTTT; j_gene: TRBJ1-1; abundance: .; v_gene: TRBV7-2; d_gene: TRBD1
CDR3aa: CASRRAEEVYEQYF; CDR3nt: TGTGCCAGCAGACGTGCGGAGGAAGTCTACGAGCAGTACTTC; j_gene: TRBJ2-7; abundance: .; v_gene: TRBV6-6; d_gene: .
CDR3aa: CASSQGLASYEQYF; CDR3nt: TGTGCCAGCAGCCAAGGACTAGCCTCCTACGAGCAGTACTTC; j_gene: TRBJ2-7; abundance: .; v_gene: TRBV7-2; d_gene: TRBD2
CDR3aa: CASSRGQVGSGANVLTF; CDR3nt: TGTGCCAGCTCACGTGGACAGGTGGGCTCTGGGGCCAACGTCCTGACTTTC; j_gene: TRBJ2-6; abundance: .; v_gene: TRBV18; d_gene: TRBD1
CDR3aa: CASSYSSQGNTGELFF; CDR3nt: TGTGCCAGCAGTTACTCGTCTCAGGGGAACACCGGGGAGCTGTTTTTT; j_gene: TRBJ2-2; abundance: .; v_gene: TRBV6-5; d_gene: .
CDR3aa: CSGGFMNTEAFF; CDR3nt: TGCAGCGGCGGTTTTATGAACACTGAAGCTTTCTTT; j_gene: TRBJ1-1; abundance: few; v_gene: TRBV29-1; d_gene: .
CDR3aa: CASGDLNTEAFF; CDR3nt: TGCGCCAGCGGAGACCTGAACACTGAAGCTTTCTTT; j_gene: TRBJ1-1; abundance: .; v_gene: TRBV5-1; d_gene: .
CDR3aa: CASSPSSYEQYF; CDR3nt: TGCGCCAGCAGCCCGAGCTCCTACGAGCAGTACTTC; j_gene: TRBJ2-7; abundance: .; v_gene: TRBV5-1; d_gene: .
CDR3aa: CASSPSEGRGYTF; CDR3nt: TGTGCCAGCTCACCAAGCGAAGGGAGGGGCTACACCTTC; j_gene: TRBJ1-2; abundance: .; v_gene: TRBV18; d_gene: .
CDR3aa: CASSEAGRYGYTF; CDR3nt: TGTGCCAGCAGTGAAGCAGGCAGGTATGGCTACACCTTC; j_gene: TRBJ1-2; abundance: .; v_gene: TRBV6-1; d_gene: .
CDR3aa: CASSEDRGPGSPLHF; CDR3nt: TGTGCCAGCAGTGAAGACAGGGGGCCTGGTTCACCCCTCCACTTT; j_gene: TRBJ1-6; abundance: .; v_gene: TRBV6-1; d_gene: TRBD1
CDR3aa: CASSQYTGDEQFF; CDR3nt: TGTGCCAGTTCCCAATACACAGGGGATGAGCAGTTCTTC; j_gene: TRBJ2-1; abundance: .; v_gene: TRBV19; d_gene: TRBD1
CDR3aa: CASSPTLRRQGNRNTIYF; CDR3nt: TGCGCCAGCAGCCCGACGCTTCGTCGACAGGGCAATAGAAACACCATATATTTT; j_gene: TRBJ1-3; abundance: .; v_gene: TRBV5-1; d_gene: TRBD1
CDR3aa: CAWSGGSSNQPQHF; CDR3nt: TGTGCCTGGAGTGGGGGCTCAAGCAATCAGCCCCAGCATTTT; j_gene: TRBJ1-5; abundance: .; v_gene: TRBV30; d_gene: .
CDR3aa: CASSLGQGFSEAFF; CDR3nt: TGTGCCAGCAGCTTAGGACAGGGCTTTTCGGAAGCTTTCTTT; j_gene: TRBJ1-1; abundance: .; v_gene: TRBV7-2; d_gene: TRBD1
CDR3aa: CASSPQARAGGNQPQHF; CDR3nt: TGTGCCAGCAGCCCCCAGGCGAGGGCGGGTGGCAATCAGCCCCAGCATTTT; j_gene: TRBJ1-5; abundance: .; v_gene: TRBV3-1/TRBV3-2; d_gene: .
CDR3aa: CASSLAGLLTDTQYF; CDR3nt: TGTGCCAGCAGCTTAGCTGGACTACTCACAGATACGCAGTATTTT; j_gene: TRBJ2-3; abundance: .; v_gene: TRBV7-2; d_gene: .
CDR3aa: CAWSVLRGGGLNTGELFF; CDR3nt: TGTGCCTGGAGTGTACTACGGGGGGGCGGGTTGAACACCGGGGAGCTGTTTTTT; j_gene: TRBJ2-2; abundance: .; v_gene: TRBV30; d_gene: TRBD2
CDR3aa: CASRKGQGSYNEQFF; CDR3nt: TGTGCCAGCAGAAAGGGACAGGGCTCCTACAATGAGCAGTTCTTC; j_gene: TRBJ2-1; abundance: .; v_gene: TRBV27; d_gene: TRBD1
CDR3aa: CASSPEMRQPQHF; CDR3nt: TGTGCCAGCTCACCGGAGATGCGGCAGCCCCAGCATTTT; j_gene: TRBJ1-5; abundance: .; v_gene: TRBV18; d_gene: .
CDR3aa: CASSLRRVPGNTIYF; CDR3nt: TGTGCCAGCAGCTTAAGGAGGGTCCCTGGAAACACCATATATTTT; j_gene: TRBJ1-3; abundance: .; v_gene: TRBV11-3; d_gene: .
CDR3aa: CSVGGWQGLYGYTF; CDR3nt: TGCAGCGTTGGGGGTTGGCAGGGCCTCTATGGCTACACCTTC; j_gene: TRBJ1-2; abundance: .; v_gene: TRBV29-1; d_gene: .
CDR3aa: CASSLLPRARKAREKLFF; CDR3nt: TGTGCCAGCAGCTTACTCCCGAGGGCCCGGAAAGCCAGGGAAAAACTGTTTTTT; j_gene: TRBJ1-4; abundance: .; v_gene: TRBV11-2; d_gene: .
CDR3aa: CASSIAGATNTEAFF; CDR3nt: TGTGCCAGTAGTATAGCAGGGGCCACGAACACTGAAGCTTTCTTT; j_gene: TRBJ1-1; abundance: .; v_gene: TRBV19; d_gene: .
CDR3aa: CAIAGTMRNTIYF; CDR3nt: TGTGCCATCGCCGGGACAATGAGAAACACCATATATTTT; j_gene: TRBJ1-3; abundance: .; v_gene: TRBV10-3; d_gene: .
CDR3aa: CASSLGRGEAFF; CDR3nt: TGTGCCAGCAGCTTAGGGAGGGGCGAAGCTTTCTTT; j_gene: TRBJ1-1; abundance: .; v_gene: TRBV7-2; d_gene: .
CDR3aa: CASSFRGRGYTF; CDR3nt: TGTGCCAGCAGTTTCAGGGGACGGGGCTACACCTTC; j_gene: TRBJ1-2; abundance: .; v_gene: TRBV12-3/TRBV12-4; d_gene: .
CDR3aa: CASSVGFGGGGVYEQYF; CDR3nt: TGTGCCAGTAGTGTCGGATTCGGAGGCGGAGGAGTATACGAGCAGTACTTC; j_gene: TRBJ2-7; abundance: .; v_gene: TRBV19; d_gene: .
CDR3aa: CASSTGDRATYGYTF; CDR3nt: TGTGCCAGCAGCACGGGGGACAGGGCCACCTATGGCTACACCTTC; j_gene: TRBJ1-2; abundance: .; v_gene: TRBV6-6; d_gene: TRBD1
CDR3aa: CASSSPGGGLTNEKLFF; CDR3nt: TGTGCCAGCAGTTCCCCGGGCGGGGGGTTAACTAATGAAAAACTGTTTTTT; j_gene: TRBJ1-4; abundance: .; v_gene: TRBV28; d_gene: .
CDR3aa: CASSLGRLNTGELFF; CDR3nt: TGCGCCAGCAGCTTGGGGCGGCTAAACACCGGGGAGCTGTTTTTT; j_gene: TRBJ2-2; abundance: .; v_gene: TRBV5-1; d_gene: .
CDR3aa: CASGRGVRNEKLFF; CDR3nt: TGTGCCAGCGGGAGGGGAGTAAGGAATGAAAAACTGTTTTTT; j_gene: TRBJ1-4; abundance: once; v_gene: TRBV2; d_gene: .
CDR3aa: CASSLGQASNYGYTF; CDR3nt: TGTGCCAGCAGTCTCGGACAGGCATCAAACTATGGCTACACCTTC; j_gene: TRBJ1-2; abundance: .; v_gene: TRBV3-1/TRBV3-2; d_gene: TRBD1
CDR3aa: CATSGNGQALF; CDR3nt: TGTGCCACCAGTGGTAACGGACAGGCTCTCTTC; j_gene: TRBJ1-2; abundance: .; v_gene: TRBV24-1; d_gene: TRBD1
CDR3aa: CATSRDMGGVGGYTF; CDR3nt: TGTGCCACCAGCAGAGATATGGGGGGGGTTGGTGGCTACACCTTC; j_gene: TRBJ1-2; abundance: .; v_gene: TRBV15; d_gene: .
CDR3aa: CASRLSSGRAYNEQFF; CDR3nt: TGCGCCAGCAGGCTTTCTAGCGGGAGGGCCTACAATGAGCAGTTCTTC; j_gene: TRBJ2-1; abundance: .; v_gene: TRBV10-2; d_gene: TRBD2
CDR3aa: CASSQVGRGRVDTEAFF; CDR3nt: TGCGCCAGCAGCCAAGTTGGGAGGGGAAGGGTGGACACTGAAGCTTTCTTT; j_gene: TRBJ1-1; abundance: once; v_gene: TRBV4-1; d_gene: .
CDR3aa: CASSLEGAHNSPLHF; CDR3nt: TGTGCCAGCAGCTTGGAGGGGGCCCATAATTCACCCCTCCACTTT; j_gene: TRBJ1-6; abundance: .; v_gene: TRBV5-4; d_gene: TRBD1
CDR3aa: CASSSLPLNTEAFF; CDR3nt: TGTGCCAGCAGTTCCCTACCTTTAAACACTGAAGCTTTCTTT; j_gene: TRBJ1-1; abundance: .; v_gene: TRBV28; d_gene: .
CDR3aa: CASSQLLRYEQYF; CDR3nt: TGCGCCAGCAGCCAACTTCTCCGGTACGAGCAGTACTTC; j_gene: TRBJ2-7; abundance: .; v_gene: TRBV4-3; d_gene: .
CDR3aa: CASSRDRGGNSPLHF; CDR3nt: TGTGCCAGCAGCCGGGACAGGGGAGGTAATTCACCCCTCCACTTT; j_gene: TRBJ1-6; abundance: .; v_gene: TRBV7-9; d_gene: TRBD1
CDR3aa: CASSLVAGVTNEKLFF; CDR3nt: TGTGCCAGCAGCTTAGTAGCGGGGGTAACTAATGAAAAACTGTTTTTT; j_gene: TRBJ1-4; abundance: .; v_gene: TRBV7-2; d_gene: .
CDR3aa: CASSLSPLTGVGANVLTF; CDR3nt: TGTGCCAGCAGTCTATCCCCCCTCACAGGGGTAGGGGCCAACGTCCTGACTTTC; j_gene: TRBJ2-6; abundance: .; v_gene: TRBV27; d_gene: TRBD1
CDR3aa: CASSQKGLPSHHKETQYF; CDR3nt: TGCGCCAGCAGCCAGAAGGGACTACCGTCCCATCACAAAGAGACCCAGTACTTC; j_gene: TRBJ2-5; abundance: .; v_gene: TRBV23-1; d_gene: TRBD2
CDR3aa: CASSSPEVPGYGYTF; CDR3nt: TGTGCCAGCAGTTCCCCCGAGGTCCCCGGGTATGGCTACACCTTC; j_gene: TRBJ1-2; abundance: .; v_gene: TRBV28; d_gene: .
CDR3aa: CASSPLDRLNTEAFF; CDR3nt: TGTGCCAGCAGTCCCCTAGATAGGTTGAACACTGAAGCTTTCTTT; j_gene: TRBJ1-1; abundance: .; v_gene: TRBV27; d_gene: .
CDR3aa: CASSLKQGEETQYF; CDR3nt: TGTGCCAGCAGCTTAAAACAGGGAGAGGAGACCCAGTACTTC; j_gene: TRBJ2-5; abundance: .; v_gene: TRBV5-4; d_gene: .
CDR3aa: CASSQAGQGTGGYTF; CDR3nt: TGCGCCAGCAGCCAAGCCGGACAGGGAACAGGTGGCTACACCTTC; j_gene: TRBJ1-2; abundance: .; v_gene: TRBV4-1; d_gene: TRBD1
CDR3aa: CATAHGGGTEAFF; CDR3nt: TGTGCCACCGCTCACGGCGGCGGCACTGAAGCTTTCTTT; j_gene: TRBJ1-1; abundance: .; v_gene: TRBV10-3; d_gene: .
CDR3aa: CASSSGQGSGNTIYF; CDR3nt: TGTGCCAGCAGTTCTGGACAGGGCTCTGGAAACACCATATATTTT; j_gene: TRBJ1-3; abundance: .; v_gene: TRBV28; d_gene: TRBD1
CDR3aa: CASSEGAHGGYEQYF; CDR3nt: TGTGCCAGTTCGGAGGGAGCTCACGGGGGCTACGAGCAGTACTTC; j_gene: TRBJ2-7; abundance: .; v_gene: TRBV19; d_gene: .